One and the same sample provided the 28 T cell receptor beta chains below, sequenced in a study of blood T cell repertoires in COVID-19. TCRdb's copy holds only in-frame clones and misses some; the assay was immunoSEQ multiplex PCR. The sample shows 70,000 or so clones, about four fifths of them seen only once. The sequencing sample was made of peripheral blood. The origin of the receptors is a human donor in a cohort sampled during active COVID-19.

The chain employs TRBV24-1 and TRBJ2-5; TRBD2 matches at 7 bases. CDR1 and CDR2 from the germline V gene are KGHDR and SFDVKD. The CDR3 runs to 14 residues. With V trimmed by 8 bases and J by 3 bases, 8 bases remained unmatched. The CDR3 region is CATNPGGSEETQYF. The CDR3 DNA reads TGTGCCACCAATCCGGGAGGCAGCGAAGAGACCCAGTACTTC.

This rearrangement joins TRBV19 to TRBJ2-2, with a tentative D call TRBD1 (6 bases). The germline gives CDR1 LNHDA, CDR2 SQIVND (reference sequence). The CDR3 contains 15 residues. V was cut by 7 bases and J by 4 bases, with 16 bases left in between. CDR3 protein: CASKVGTHPTGELFF. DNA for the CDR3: TGTGCCAGTAAGGTCGGGACACACCCCACCGGGGAGCTGTTTTTT.

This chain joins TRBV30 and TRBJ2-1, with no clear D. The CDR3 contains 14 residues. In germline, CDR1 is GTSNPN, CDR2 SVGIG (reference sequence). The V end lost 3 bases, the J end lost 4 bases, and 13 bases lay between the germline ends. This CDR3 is CAWRRIAPYNEQFF. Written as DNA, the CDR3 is TGTGCCTGGAGAAGAATAGCCCCTTACAATGAGCAGTTCTTC.

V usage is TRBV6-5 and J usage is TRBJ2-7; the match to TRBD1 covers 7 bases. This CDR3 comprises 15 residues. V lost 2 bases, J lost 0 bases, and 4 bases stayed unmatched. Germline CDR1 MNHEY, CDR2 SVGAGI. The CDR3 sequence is CASSYRDRLSYEQYF. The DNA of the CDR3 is TGTGCCAGCAGTTACCGGGACAGACTCTCCTACGAGCAGTACTTC.

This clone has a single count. The DNA for the CDR3 is TGCGCCAGCAGCTTGGGACCGGGTCCGACCTACGAGCAGTACTTC. Its protein is CASSLGPGPTYEQYF. J is TRBJ2-7 and V is TRBV5-1; D remains ambiguous. The length of the CDR3 is 15 residues. The V gene's germline CDR1 is SGHRS and CDR2 YFSETQ. V lost 0 bases to trimming and J lost 2 bases, with 12 bases between them.

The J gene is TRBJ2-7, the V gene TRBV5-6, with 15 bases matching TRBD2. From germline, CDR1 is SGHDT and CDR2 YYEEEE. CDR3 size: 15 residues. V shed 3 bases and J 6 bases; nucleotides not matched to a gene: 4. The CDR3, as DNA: TGTGCCAGCAGCTCTGGACTAGCGGGAGGGCCCGAGCAGTACTTC. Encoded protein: CASSSGLAGGPEQYF.

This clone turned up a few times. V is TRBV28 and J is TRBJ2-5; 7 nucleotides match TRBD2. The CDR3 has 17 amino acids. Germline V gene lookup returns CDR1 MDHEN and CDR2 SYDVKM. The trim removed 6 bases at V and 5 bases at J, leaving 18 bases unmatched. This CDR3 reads CASRWRDYLRSSETQYF. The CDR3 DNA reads TGTGCCAGCAGATGGAGGGACTATCTCCGGAGCTCGGAGACCCAGTACTTC.

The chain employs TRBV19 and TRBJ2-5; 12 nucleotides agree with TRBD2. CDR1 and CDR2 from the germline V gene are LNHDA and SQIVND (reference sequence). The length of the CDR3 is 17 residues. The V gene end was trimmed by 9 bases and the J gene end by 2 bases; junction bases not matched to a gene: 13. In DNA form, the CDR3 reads TGTGCCAGCCAGACTAGCGGGAGTGGGGCGCTTCAAGAGACCCAGTACTTC. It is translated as CASQTSGSGALQETQYF. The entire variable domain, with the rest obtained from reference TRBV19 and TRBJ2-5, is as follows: DGGITQSPKYLFRKEGQNVTLSCEQNLNHDAMYWYRQDPGQGLRLIYYSQIVNDFQKGDIAEGYSVSREKKESFPLTVTSAQKNPTAFYLCASQTSGSGALQETQYFGPGTRLLVL.

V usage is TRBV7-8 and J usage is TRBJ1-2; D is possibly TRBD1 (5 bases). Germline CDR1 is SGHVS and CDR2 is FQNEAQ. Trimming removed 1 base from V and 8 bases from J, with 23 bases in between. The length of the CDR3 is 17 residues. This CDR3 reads CASSLEGSAPLSMGYTF. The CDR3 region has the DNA TGTGCCAGCAGCTTAGAGGGGTCGGCGCCTCTTTCCATGGGCTACACCTTC. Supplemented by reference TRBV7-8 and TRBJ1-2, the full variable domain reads GAGVSQSPRYKVAKRGQDVALRCDPISGHVSLFWYQQALGQGPEFLTYFQNEAQLDKSGLPSDRFFAERPEGSVSTLKIQRTQQEDSAVYLCASSLEGSAPLSMGYTFGSGTRLTVV.

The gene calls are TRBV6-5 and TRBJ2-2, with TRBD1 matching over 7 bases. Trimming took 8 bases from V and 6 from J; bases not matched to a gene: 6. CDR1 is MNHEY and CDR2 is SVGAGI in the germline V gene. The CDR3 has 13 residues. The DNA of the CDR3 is TGTGCCAGCGGGGGACAGCTCGCCGGGGAGCTGTTTTTT. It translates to CASGGQLAGELFF.

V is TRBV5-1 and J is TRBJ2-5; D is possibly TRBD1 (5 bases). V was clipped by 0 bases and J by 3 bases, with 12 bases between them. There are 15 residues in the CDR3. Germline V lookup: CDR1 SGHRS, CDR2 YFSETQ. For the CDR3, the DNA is TGCGCCAGCAGCTTGGGGATTTCGACAGAAGAGACCCAGTACTTC. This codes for CASSLGISTEETQYF. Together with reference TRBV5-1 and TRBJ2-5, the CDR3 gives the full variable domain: KAGVTQTPRYLIKTRGQQVTLSCSPISGHRSVSWYQQTPGQGLQFLFEYFSETQRNKGNFPGRFSGRQFSNSRSEMNVSTLELGDSALYLCASSLGISTEETQYFGPGTRLLVL.

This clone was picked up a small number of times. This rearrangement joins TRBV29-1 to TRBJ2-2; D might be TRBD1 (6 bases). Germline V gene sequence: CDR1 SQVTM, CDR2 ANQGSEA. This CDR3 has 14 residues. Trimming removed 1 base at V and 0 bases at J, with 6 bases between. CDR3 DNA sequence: TGCAGCGTTGAAGGACAGGCGAACACCGGGGAGCTGTTTTTT. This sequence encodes CSVEGQANTGELFF.

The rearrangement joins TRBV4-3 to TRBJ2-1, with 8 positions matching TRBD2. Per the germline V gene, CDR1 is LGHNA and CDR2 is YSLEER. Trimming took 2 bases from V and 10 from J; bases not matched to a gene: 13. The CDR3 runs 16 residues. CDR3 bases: TGCGCCAGCAGCCAAAGGAGTAACGGGAGGGCCCAGGAGCAGTTCTTC. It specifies CASSQRSNGRAQEQFF.

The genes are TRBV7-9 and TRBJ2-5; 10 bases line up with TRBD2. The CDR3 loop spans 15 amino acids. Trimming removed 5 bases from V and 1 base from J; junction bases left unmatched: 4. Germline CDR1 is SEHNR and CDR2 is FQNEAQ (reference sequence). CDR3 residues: CASSSRTSGQETQYF. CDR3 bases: TGTGCCAGCAGCAGCCGGACTAGCGGCCAAGAGACCCAGTACTTC. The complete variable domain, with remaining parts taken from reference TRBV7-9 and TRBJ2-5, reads DTGVSQNPRHKITKRGQNVTFRCDPISEHNRLYWYRQTLGQGPEFLTYFQNEAQLEKSRLLSDRFSAERPKGSFSTLEIQRTEQGDSAMYLCASSSRTSGQETQYFGPGTRLLVL.

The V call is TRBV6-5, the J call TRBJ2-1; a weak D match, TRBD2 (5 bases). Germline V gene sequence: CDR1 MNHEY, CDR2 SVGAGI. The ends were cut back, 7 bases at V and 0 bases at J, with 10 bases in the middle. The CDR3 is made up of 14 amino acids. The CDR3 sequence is CASTERFSYNEQFF. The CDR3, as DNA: TGTGCCAGCACCGAGCGGTTCTCCTACAATGAGCAGTTCTTC.

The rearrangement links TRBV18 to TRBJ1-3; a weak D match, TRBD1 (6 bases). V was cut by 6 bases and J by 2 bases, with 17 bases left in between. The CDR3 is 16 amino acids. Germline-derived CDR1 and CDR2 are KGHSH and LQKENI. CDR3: CASSPLKDRTGNTIYF. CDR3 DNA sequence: TGTGCCAGCTCGCCTCTTAAGGACAGAACTGGAAACACCATATATTTT.

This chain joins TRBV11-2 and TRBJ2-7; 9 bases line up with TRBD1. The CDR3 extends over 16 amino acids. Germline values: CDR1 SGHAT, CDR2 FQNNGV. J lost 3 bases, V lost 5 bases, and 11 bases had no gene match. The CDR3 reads CASSPEGPTGGYEQYF. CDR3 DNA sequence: TGTGCCAGCAGCCCAGAGGGTCCGACAGGGGGCTACGAGCAGTACTTC.

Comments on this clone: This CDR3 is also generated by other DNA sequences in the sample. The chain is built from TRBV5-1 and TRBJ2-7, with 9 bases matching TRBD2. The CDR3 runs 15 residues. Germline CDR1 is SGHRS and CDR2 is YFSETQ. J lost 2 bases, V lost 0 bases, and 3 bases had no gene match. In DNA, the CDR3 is TGCGCCAGCAGCTTGGGGGGACTAGCTCCCTACGAGCAGTACTTC. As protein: CASSLGGLAPYEQYF.

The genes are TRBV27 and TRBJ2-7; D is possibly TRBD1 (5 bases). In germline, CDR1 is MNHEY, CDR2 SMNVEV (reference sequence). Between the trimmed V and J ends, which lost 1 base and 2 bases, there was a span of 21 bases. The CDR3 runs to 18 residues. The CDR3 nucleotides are TGTGCCAGCAGTTTATATCCCCCATCAGCAGGGTTTCCCTACGAGCAGTACTTC. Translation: CASSLYPPSAGFPYEQYF.

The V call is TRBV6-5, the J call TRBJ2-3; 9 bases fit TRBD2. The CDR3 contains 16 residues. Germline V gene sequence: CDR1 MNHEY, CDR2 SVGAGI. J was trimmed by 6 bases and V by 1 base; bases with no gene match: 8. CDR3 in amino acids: CASSYYSGSSRDTQYF. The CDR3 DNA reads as TGTGCCAGCAGTTACTATAGCGGGAGCTCTCGGGATACGCAGTATTTT.

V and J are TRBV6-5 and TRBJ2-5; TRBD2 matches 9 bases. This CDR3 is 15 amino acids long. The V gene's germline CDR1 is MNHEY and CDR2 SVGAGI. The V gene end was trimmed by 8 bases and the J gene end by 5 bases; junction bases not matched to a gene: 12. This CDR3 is CASGMGLAGLETQYF. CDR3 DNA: TGTGCCAGCGGGATGGGGCTAGCGGGACTGGAGACCCAGTACTTC.

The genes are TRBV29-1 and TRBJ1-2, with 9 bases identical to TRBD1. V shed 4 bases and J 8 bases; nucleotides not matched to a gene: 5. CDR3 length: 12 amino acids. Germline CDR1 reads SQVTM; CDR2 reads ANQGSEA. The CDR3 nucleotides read TGCAGCGTTGTGGGGACAGGGATCGGCTACACCTTC. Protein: CSVVGTGIGYTF.

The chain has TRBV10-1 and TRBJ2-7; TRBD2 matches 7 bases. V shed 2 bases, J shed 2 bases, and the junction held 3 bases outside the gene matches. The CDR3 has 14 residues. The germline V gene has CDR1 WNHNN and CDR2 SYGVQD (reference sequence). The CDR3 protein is CASSEAGDPYEQYF. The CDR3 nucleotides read TGCGCCAGCAGTGAGGCGGGAGACCCCTACGAGCAGTACTTC.

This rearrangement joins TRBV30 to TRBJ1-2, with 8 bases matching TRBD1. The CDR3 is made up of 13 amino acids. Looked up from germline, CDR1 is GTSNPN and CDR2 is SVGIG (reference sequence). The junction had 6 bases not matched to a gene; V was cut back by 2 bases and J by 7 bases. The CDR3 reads CAWSHQGAGGYTF. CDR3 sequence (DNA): TGTGCCTGGAGTCACCAGGGGGCTGGTGGCTACACCTTC.

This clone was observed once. The CDR3 nucleotides are TGTGCCAGCAGTGGTACCGGACAGGGGGCATACGAGCAGTACTTC. Translated: CASSGTGQGAYEQYF. The rearrangement joins TRBV2 to TRBJ2-7; TRBD1 agrees at 11 bases. This CDR3 is 15 amino acids long. Per the germline V gene, CDR1 is SNHLY and CDR2 is FYNNEI. V dropped 4 bases and J dropped 4; count of bases not matched to a gene: 6.

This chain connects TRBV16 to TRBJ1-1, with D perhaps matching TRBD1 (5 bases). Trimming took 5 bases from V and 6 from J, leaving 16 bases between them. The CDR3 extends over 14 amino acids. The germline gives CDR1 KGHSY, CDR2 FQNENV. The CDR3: CASSTFREGSEAFF. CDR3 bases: TGTGCCAGCAGCACTTTCAGGGAGGGTTCTGAAGCTTTCTTT.

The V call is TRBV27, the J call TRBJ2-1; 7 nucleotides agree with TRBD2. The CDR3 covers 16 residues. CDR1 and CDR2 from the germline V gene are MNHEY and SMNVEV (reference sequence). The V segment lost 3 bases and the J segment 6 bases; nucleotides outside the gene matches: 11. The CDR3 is CASSLGGDPIVNEQFF. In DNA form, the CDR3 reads TGTGCCAGCAGTTTGGGGGGGGATCCTATCGTCAATGAGCAGTTCTTC.

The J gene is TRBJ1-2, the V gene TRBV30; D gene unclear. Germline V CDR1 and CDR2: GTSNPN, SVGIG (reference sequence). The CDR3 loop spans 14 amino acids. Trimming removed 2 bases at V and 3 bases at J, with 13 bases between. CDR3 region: CAWSTRLSDYGYTF. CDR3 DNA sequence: TGTGCCTGGAGTACCCGACTATCGGACTATGGCTACACCTTC.